These 31 T cell receptor beta chains came from one sample sequenced in a study of OX40 agonist ivuxolimab in advanced cancers. Assay: immunoSEQ multiplex PCR; the TCRdb copy retains only in-frame clones and omits some. The table includes roughly 38,000 clones, approximately 87% detected once. Sequenced material: CD4+ or CD8+ T cells sorted from blood, taken in a trial of the OX40 agonist ivuxolimab. All receptors come from an adult with an advanced solid tumor such as melanoma, head and neck, liver or kidney cancer.

As DNA, the CDR3 is TGTGCCAGCAGCGTAGGAGAACAGGCTAACTACGAGCAGTACTTC. Translated, it gives CASSVGEQANYEQYF. The chain employs TRBV9 and TRBJ2-7, with D maybe TRBD1 (5 bases). This CDR3 region has 15 residues. Germline V gives CDR1 SGDLS, CDR2 YYNGEE. With 0 bases removed from V and 3 bases from J, the gap between germline ends came to 13 bases.

As DNA, the CDR3 is TGTGCCAGCAGCGTAACCCCGGGACAGATGGCACCCCTCCACTTT. Amino acid sequence: CASSVTPGQMAPLHF. The V gene is TRBV9, the J gene TRBJ1-6; TRBD1 aligns across 7 bases. J gave up 11 bases and V 1 base, and 9 bases lay outside the gene matches. Germline assignment: CDR1 SGDLS and CDR2 YYNGEE. The CDR3 runs to 15 residues.

The chain recombines TRBV9 with TRBJ1-3; unclear D gene. V shed 1 base and J shed 8 bases, with 19 bases lying between them. The CDR3 has 16 residues. CDR1 is SGDLS, CDR2 YYNGEE, per germline. CDR3 loop: CASSVWGTSTIHTIYF. Here the CDR3 DNA reads TGTGCCAGCAGCGTATGGGGAACCTCAACGATACACACCATATATTTT.

The CDR3 DNA follows: TGCGCCAGCAGTGATTTTGGGGGGCGTTTGGGCACAGATACGCAGTATTTT. Translating it yields CASSDFGGRLGTDTQYF. This chain connects TRBV5-1 to TRBJ2-3, with D perhaps being TRBD1 or TRBD2 (6 bases each). CDR1 is SGHRS, CDR2 YFSETQ, per germline. Trimming took 5 bases from V and 1 from J, leaving 20 bases between them. The CDR3 runs 17 residues.

The gene calls are TRBV10-3 and TRBJ1-6; a possible D gene is TRBD1 (5 bases). Trimming left V 0 bases short and J 8 bases short, with 11 bases between. This CDR3 comprises 15 residues. Germline-derived CDR1 and CDR2 are ENHRY and SYGVKD. The DNA for the CDR3 is TGTGCCATCAGTGAGTCGAGGGGAGAATATTCACCCCTCCACTTT. Protein: CAISESRGEYSPLHF.

Points on this clone: Compared with germline, one end of the junction differs, possibly owing to a read error. The CDR3 nucleotides read TGTGCCAGCAGGGAAGGGTTCCTAAAGGGAAGATCCAAAAACATTCAGTACTTC. Translating gives CASREGFLKGRSKNIQYF. The chain couples TRBV2 to TRBJ2-4; D not resolved. The CDR3 covers 18 residues. Germline CDR1 is SNHLY and CDR2 is FYNNEI.

The chain joins TRBV27 to TRBJ2-5; 7 positions agree with TRBD1. Germline CDR1 reads MNHEY; CDR2 reads SMNVEV (reference sequence). There are 17 residues in the CDR3. Germline trimming cut 6 bases from V and 5 bases from J; bases unmatched to any gene: 18. The CDR3 DNA reads as TGTGCCAGCAGGCCCGGGACAGAAGAGCTTATGGGGGAGACCCAGTACTTC. This codes for CASRPGTEELMGETQYF.

The chain joins TRBV19 to TRBJ2-5, with D possibly being TRBD1 (8 bases). The CDR3 extends over 14 amino acids. Looked up from germline, CDR1 is LNHDA and CDR2 is SQIVND (reference sequence). Trimming left V 5 bases short and J 5 bases short, with 15 bases between. The CDR3 reads CASSAGQGGETQYF. In DNA, the CDR3 is TGTGCCAGTAGTGCCGGACAGGGAGGGGAGACCCAGTACTTC.

The V call is TRBV5-1, the J call TRBJ1-5, with D uncertain. Germline CDR1 SGHRS, CDR2 YFSETQ. This CDR3 region has 15 residues. The ends were cut back, 4 bases at V and 7 bases at J, with 18 bases in the middle. The CDR3 loop is CASSGQNNNVQPQHF. DNA for the CDR3: TGCGCCAGCAGCGGCCAGAACAACAATGTGCAGCCCCAGCATTTT.

V usage is TRBV2 and J usage is TRBJ2-3; D perhaps matches TRBD2 (5 bases). The CDR3 is 16 residues long. Trimming removed 4 bases at V and 1 base at J, with 15 bases between. In germline, CDR1 is SNHLY, CDR2 FYNNEI. In DNA, the CDR3 is TGTGCCAGCAGTGTTAAGGCTAGCCTGGGCACAGATACGCAGTATTTT. Protein sequence: CASSVKASLGTDTQYF.

With respect to this clone: The junction does not match germline at one end; this may be a read error. J is TRBJ1-2 and V is TRBV6-4; D is undetermined. The CDR3 is 13 amino acids. Germline V gene data show CDR1 as MRHNA and CDR2 as SNTAGT. The CDR3 coding sequence is TGTGCCAGCAGTGACAGCTTCAACTCTGGCTACACCTTC. This codes for CASSDSFNSGYTF.

The chain recombines TRBV9 with TRBJ2-7, with D possibly being TRBD2 (5 bases). V lost 1 base to trimming and J lost 3 bases, with 8 bases between them. CDR3 length equals 13 residues. Germline V gene lookup returns CDR1 SGDLS and CDR2 YYNGEE. The CDR3 spells CASSVNGNYEQYF. The DNA for the CDR3 is TGTGCCAGCAGCGTAAACGGGAACTACGAGCAGTACTTC.

The chain has TRBV5-1 and TRBJ2-1; TRBD2 is a possible D gene (6 bases). With 1 base removed from V and 2 bases from J, the gap between germline ends came to 13 bases. The germline gives CDR1 SGHRS, CDR2 YFSETQ. The CDR3 is made up of 16 amino acids. In nucleotides, the CDR3 is TGCGCCAGCAGCTTGAGTGGCGGGGAAACCTACAATGAGCAGTTCTTC. Translated: CASSLSGGETYNEQFF.

The chain employs TRBV6-5 and TRBJ2-7; 7 nucleotides align to TRBD1. Germline V CDR1 and CDR2: MNHEY, SVGAGI. This CDR3 has 13 amino acids. V was pared by 6 bases and J by 2 bases, with 4 bases of the junction left unmatched. The CDR3 here is CASSRDRAYEQYF. The CDR3 region has the DNA TGTGCCAGCAGCCGCGACAGGGCCTACGAGCAGTACTTC.

The chain combines TRBV6-6 with TRBJ2-1; 7 nucleotides line up with TRBD2. In germline, CDR1 is MNHNY, CDR2 SVGAGI (reference sequence). The CDR3 is 15 amino acids. With V trimmed by 2 bases and J by 3 bases, 4 bases remained unmatched. The CDR3 DNA is TGTGCCAGCAGTTACCTGGGCGGGAGCTACAATGAGCAGTTCTTC. Amino acid sequence: CASSYLGGSYNEQFF.

The chain joins TRBV2 to TRBJ1-2, with a tentative D call TRBD1 (6 bases). V was trimmed by 5 bases and J by 0 bases, leaving 10 bases between them. The V gene's germline CDR1 is SNHLY and CDR2 FYNNEI. This CDR3 is 14 amino acids long. Here the CDR3 reads CASSTGLANYGYTF. DNA of the CDR3: TGTGCCAGCAGTACAGGGTTAGCTAACTATGGCTACACCTTC.

This clone was seen a single time. The genes are TRBV6-5 and TRBJ2-1; no reliable D call. CDR1 MNHEY and CDR2 SVGAGI come from the germline V gene. With 8 bases removed from V and 4 bases from J, the gap between germline ends came to 9 bases. This CDR3 has 12 amino acids. In nucleotides, the CDR3 is TGTGCCAGCGGTAGGCAGTACAATGAGCAGTTCTTC. Translating it yields CASGRQYNEQFF.

In this sample, this clone turned up once. The genes are TRBV5-5 and TRBJ2-2; 8 bases match TRBD2. From germline, CDR1 is SGHKS and CDR2 YYEKEE (reference sequence). The CDR3 consists of 16 residues. Trimming took 4 bases from V and 1 from J; bases not matched to a gene: 6. The CDR3 bases are TGTGCCAGCAGCCCCCGGGGGGGGGAGAACACCGGGGAGCTGTTTTTT. It specifies CASSPRGGENTGELFF.

About this clone itself: Other DNA sequences within the sample encode an identical CDR3. The chain couples TRBV11-2 to TRBJ2-7; D remains ambiguous. V lost 5 bases and J 3 bases, leaving 5 bases between the germline ends. Germline V gene sequence: CDR1 SGHAT, CDR2 FQNNGV. CDR3 size: 11 residues. The CDR3 DNA reads TGTGCCAGCAGCCAAAGCTACGAGCAGTACTTC. This gives the protein CASSQSYEQYF. The variable domain in full, with the rest retrieved from reference TRBV11-2 and TRBJ2-7, is EAGVAQSPRYKIIEKRQSVAFWCNPISGHATLYWYQQILGQGPKLLIQFQNNGVVDDSQLPKDRFSAERLKGVDSTLKIQPAKLEDSAVYLCASSQSYEQYFGPGTRLTVT.

This chain joins TRBV19 and TRBJ1-1, with D perhaps TRBD1 (6 bases). Germline-derived CDR1 and CDR2 are LNHDA and SQIVND (reference sequence). Trimming shortened V by 5 bases and J by 0 bases, and 16 bases separated the two germline ends. CDR3 size: 16 residues. For the CDR3, the DNA is TGTGCCAGTAGTCCTTCCGGGGGCAGGGTGAACACTGAAGCTTTCTTT. It is translated as CASSPSGGRVNTEAFF.

The rearrangement links TRBV18 to TRBJ1-5; possibly TRBD1 for D (5 bases). The V end lost 0 bases, the J end lost 1 base, and 10 bases lay between the germline ends. The CDR3 has 16 residues. Germline loops: CDR1 KGHSH, CDR2 LQKENI. CDR3 sequence (DNA): TGTGCCAGCTCACCACCGAGCGGGGGGAGCAATCAGCCCCAGCATTTT. Residues: CASSPPSGGSNQPQHF.

This clone was observed a single time. The chain uses TRBV12-5 and TRBJ2-6, with 8 bases that match TRBD1. CDR1 and CDR2 from the germline V gene are LGHNT and FRNRAP. Unmatched junction bases numbered 6, after V lost 6 bases and J lost 2 bases. The CDR3 loop spans 16 amino acids. CDR3: CASGPQGGAGANVLTF. The CDR3, as DNA: TGTGCTAGTGGCCCACAGGGGGGTGCTGGGGCCAACGTCCTGACTTTC.

This chain links TRBV19 with TRBJ1-1; 10 bases line up with TRBD1. The CDR3 covers 15 residues. CDR1 is LNHDA, CDR2 SQIVND, per germline (reference sequence). Trimming removed 3 bases from V and 3 bases from J; junction bases left unmatched: 4. The CDR3: CASSIQTGGHTEAFF. CDR3 sequence (DNA): TGTGCCAGTAGTATCCAGACAGGGGGCCACACTGAAGCTTTCTTT.

This sequence joins TRBV6-6 and TRBJ2-5; tentative D call: TRBD2 (5 bases). The tail of the sequence fits TRBJ2-7 better, so the J call may be wrong. The CDR3 totals 11 residues. Per the germline V gene, CDR1 is MNHNY and CDR2 is SVGAGI (reference sequence). The CDR3 DNA reads as TGTGCCAGCAGATCGGGGAGCGAGCAGTACTTC. Translated: CASRSGSEQYF.

The chain links TRBV9 to TRBJ1-4; no clear D. Per germline, CDR1 SGDLS and CDR2 YYNGEE. Trimming cost V 5 bases and J 0 bases, with 5 bases left between them. The CDR3 is 13 residues long. The CDR3 loop reads CASSSATNEKLFF. The DNA for the CDR3 is TGTGCCAGCAGTAGTGCAACTAATGAAAAACTGTTTTTT.

This chain links TRBV5-1 with TRBJ2-2; 9 bases align to TRBD2. This CDR3 contains 16 residues. After removal of 3 bases from V and 4 bases from J, the junction contained 7 bases not matched to a gene. Per the germline V gene, CDR1 is SGHRS and CDR2 is YFSETQ. DNA for the CDR3: TGCGCCAGCAGCTCCGTAGCGGGGGCGGGCACCGGGGAGCTGTTTTTT. This codes for CASSSVAGAGTGELFF.

The rearrangement joins TRBV18 to TRBJ2-7; 14 bases fit TRBD2. CDR1 and CDR2 from the germline V gene are KGHSH and LQKENI. V was clipped by 2 bases and J by 5 bases; unmatched bases: 5. The CDR3 is 16 amino acids. CDR3 in amino acids: CASSPGLAGGINEQYF. The CDR3 DNA follows: TGTGCCAGCTCACCAGGACTAGCGGGAGGTATAAACGAGCAGTACTTC.

The V call is TRBV9, the J call TRBJ2-3; D is perhaps TRBD2 (6 bases). CDR3 size: 16 residues. Germline CDR1 reads SGDLS; CDR2 reads YYNGEE. The ends were cut back, 2 bases at V and 0 bases at J, with 13 bases in the middle. CDR3 nucleotide sequence: TGTGCCAGCAGCGTGTGGGGGGAGCGAAGCACAGATACGCAGTATTTT. Translation gives CASSVWGERSTDTQYF. The full variable domain, rest sourced from reference TRBV9 and TRBJ2-3, is DSGVTQTPKHLITATGQRVTLRCSPRSGDLSVYWYQQSLDQGLQFLIQYYNGEERAKGNILERFSAQQFPDLHSELNLSSLELGDSALYFCASSVWGERSTDTQYFGPGTRLTVL.

This chain links TRBV15 with TRBJ2-3; D not certain. V was trimmed by 1 base and J by 6 bases, leaving 5 bases between them. The CDR3 is 12 residues long. Germline V CDR1 and CDR2: LNHNV, YYDKDF (reference sequence). DNA of the CDR3: TGTGCCACCAGCAGAGCAAGGGATACGCAGTATTTT. This encodes CATSRARDTQYF.

The genes are TRBV5-4 and TRBJ2-3; 10 bases are shared with TRBD2. The junction had 4 bases not matched to a gene; V was cut back by 1 base and J by 2 bases. Per the germline V gene, CDR1 is SGHNT and CDR2 is YYREEE (reference sequence). The CDR3 contains 16 residues. CDR3 in amino acids: CASSLPSGSPTDTQYF. CDR3 DNA: TGTGCCAGCAGCTTGCCTAGCGGGAGCCCCACAGATACGCAGTATTTT.

The chain joins TRBV5-6 to TRBJ2-5, with TRBD1 matching 7 bases. Germline trimming cut 0 bases from V and 4 bases from J; bases unmatched to any gene: 0. The CDR3 runs to 13 residues. Germline V CDR1 and CDR2: SGHDT, YYEEEE. The CDR3 DNA sequence: TGTGCCAGCAGCTTGGGACAGGGAGAGACCCAGTACTTC. It specifies CASSLGQGETQYF.